The present TCR beta chain was sequenced within a study of Tregs in tolerant kidney transplant recipients. Sequencing used immunoSEQ multiplex PCR; TCRdb keeps in-frame clones, though not all of them. Of fewer than 95,000 clones detected, roughly 93% appear once; the ten largest clones hold roughly 1.5%. Details on this clone: Its antigen is as yet unknown.

The CDR3 has 19 residues. Germline assignment: CDR1 LGHNA and CDR2 YSLEER. J was trimmed by 5 bases and V by 5 bases; bases with no gene match: 13. Related graft donors supplied nonmyeloablative bone marrow transplants, and mixed chimerism was transient. The study's findings and limits: Some patients' samples used different primers over time, so nucleotide sequences weren't comparable. Biological reproducibility was not directly addressed, but technical replication error appeared minimal.

The sequence derives from a human patient who received a combined kidney and bone marrow transplant. Some T cells may trace back to the graft donor. The chain joins TRBV4-3 to TRBJ2-2, with 14 bases identical to TRBD2. Sequences were derived from CD4+ T cells from blood (PBMCs), sampled 12 months after the transplant. The DNA of the CDR3 is TGCGCCAGCAGCTCCTGGACTAGCGGGAGGTCCGGTTGGACCGGGGAGCTGTTTTTT. Translation: CASSSWTSGRSGWTGELFF.